These 25 T cell receptor beta chains were sequenced from one sample in a study of T cell responses to AZD1222 COVID-19 vaccine. Sequenced by immunoSEQ multiplex PCR; TCRdb stores in-frame clones only, minus some. This table has some 92,000 clones, around nine tenths appearing once. Sequenced here: peripheral blood, sampled on day 0 of AZD1222 vaccination. These receptors all stem from an adult in good health.

The chain carries TRBV14 and TRBJ1-2; tentative D call: TRBD1 (5 bases). CDR3 size: 14 residues. V was trimmed by 3 bases and J by 3 bases, leaving 11 bases between them. Germline V lookup: CDR1 SGHDN, CDR2 FVKESK. This CDR3 is CASSHPDRDYGYTF. The CDR3 DNA follows: TGTGCCAGCAGCCATCCCGACAGAGACTATGGCTACACCTTC.

This sequence joins TRBV14 and TRBJ2-7, with 9 bases that match TRBD2. Germline assignment: CDR1 SGHDN and CDR2 FVKESK. This CDR3 region has 14 residues. The J segment lost 6 bases and the V segment lost 1 base, leaving 4 bases of the junction unmatched. CDR3 sequence (DNA): TGTGCCAGCAGCCAAGGTCTAGCGGGACTCGAGCAGTACTTC. Translation: CASSQGLAGLEQYF.

The gene calls are TRBV5-6 and TRBJ2-3; tentative D call: TRBD2 (5 bases). This CDR3 contains 10 residues. Per germline, CDR1 SGHDT and CDR2 YYEEEE. Written as DNA, the CDR3 is TGTCGCCGATGCGGGTTTACGCAGTATTTT. It codes for CRRCGFTQYF.

The V gene is TRBV5-5, the J gene TRBJ1-4, with D possibly matching TRBD1 (6 bases). The CDR3 covers 15 residues. CDR1 SGHKS and CDR2 YYEKEE come from the germline V gene (reference sequence). V dropped 0 bases and J dropped 8 bases, with 14 bases sitting between them. CDR3 bases: TGTGCCAGCAGCTTGGCCCAGGGACATGGAGAAAAACTGTTTTTT. Translating it yields CASSLAQGHGEKLFF.

This clone showed up just a few times. The chain joins TRBV7-9 to TRBJ2-7, with no clear D. Trimming took 1 base from V and 2 from J, leaving 15 bases between them. The CDR3 covers 16 residues. Germline-derived CDR1 and CDR2 are SEHNR and FQNEAQ (reference sequence). The CDR3 protein is CASSLGRGRPTYEQYF. DNA for the CDR3: TGTGCCAGCAGCTTAGGGAGAGGCAGGCCAACCTACGAGCAGTACTTC.

The rearrangement uses TRBV28 and TRBJ1-2, with D perhaps TRBD1 (5 bases). V gave up 2 bases and J gave up 7 bases, with 14 bases separating them. This CDR3 comprises 14 residues. The germline gives CDR1 MDHEN, CDR2 SYDVKM. CDR3 region: CASSLPAGSSGYTF. The CDR3 DNA sequence: TGTGCCAGCAGTTTACCGGCAGGGTCGAGTGGCTACACCTTC.

The rearrangement joins TRBV4-2 to TRBJ1-2; D gene unclear. Germline loops: CDR1 LGHNA, CDR2 YNFKEQ. The CDR3 loop spans 14 amino acids. With 0 bases removed from V and 4 bases from J, the gap between germline ends came to 9 bases. The chain's CDR3 is CASSQDMKFYGYTF. CDR3 nucleotide sequence: TGTGCCAGCAGCCAAGATATGAAATTCTATGGCTACACCTTC.

This clone was counted between two and nine times. This sequence joins TRBV4-3 and TRBJ2-1; possible D gene TRBD2, 5 bases. There are 13 residues in the CDR3. Trimming removed 3 bases at V and 9 bases at J, with 12 bases between. The germline CDR1 and CDR2 sequences are LGHNA and YSLEER. The CDR3 bases are TGCGCCAGCAGCCAGCAATTGGGAGTTGAGCAGTTCTTC. The encoded protein is CASSQQLGVEQFF.

This chain links TRBV6-5 with TRBJ2-1, with TRBD1 matching over 10 bases. The CDR3 runs to 16 residues. The germline V gene encodes CDR1 MNHEY and CDR2 SVGAGI. V was clipped by 3 bases and J by 7 bases; unmatched bases: 9. CDR3 sequence reads: CASSYSRQGARNEQFF. CDR3 bases: TGTGCCAGCAGTTATTCCCGACAGGGGGCGCGGAATGAGCAGTTCTTC.

J is TRBJ1-5 and V is TRBV2; TRBD1 agrees at 9 bases. Per germline, CDR1 SNHLY and CDR2 FYNNEI. V shed 3 bases and J 6 bases; nucleotides not matched to a gene: 3. The CDR3 runs 14 residues. The CDR3 here is CASSEDRGPQPQHF. CDR3 DNA sequence: TGTGCCAGCAGTGAGGACAGGGGCCCTCAGCCCCAGCATTTT.

V is TRBV11-2 and J is TRBJ2-3; 7 bases align to TRBD1. This CDR3 has 15 residues. With 2 bases clipped from V and 3 bases from J, the junction kept 5 bases outside the gene matches. Germline CDR1 is SGHAT and CDR2 is FQNNGV. The CDR3 loop reads CASSLSAGGTDTQYF. CDR3 DNA: TGTGCCAGCAGCTTATCGGCAGGGGGTACAGATACGCAGTATTTT.

The V gene is TRBV12-3 or TRBV12-4, the J gene TRBJ1-5; 7 bases agree with TRBD1. CDR3 length equals 13 residues. The junction had 5 bases not matched to a gene; V was cut back by 6 bases and J by 6 bases. The CDR3 region is CASRKTGSQPQHF. CDR3 sequence (DNA): TGTGCCAGCAGGAAGACAGGGAGTCAGCCCCAGCATTTT.

This sequence joins TRBV5-4 and TRBJ2-2, with 8 positions matching TRBD1. Germline CDR1 is SGHNT and CDR2 is YYREEE (reference sequence). V was clipped by 4 bases and J by 7 bases; unmatched bases: 6. The CDR3 runs 14 residues. The CDR3 DNA reads TGTGCCAGCAGCACGGACAGGGTCATCGGGGAGCTGTTTTTT. This codes for CASSTDRVIGELFF.

The chain employs TRBV28 and TRBJ2-6, with TRBD2 matching over 16 bases. This CDR3 is built from 19 residues. Trimming took 8 bases from V and 4 from J; bases not matched to a gene: 11. Germline values: CDR1 MDHEN, CDR2 SYDVKM. DNA for the CDR3: TGTGCCAGCTCCGGGTCGGGACTAGCGGGAGGGCTGGGGGCCAACGTCCTGACTTTC. Protein: CASSGSGLAGGLGANVLTF.

A word on this clone: Other DNA sequences from this sample encode an identical CDR3 as well. This chain links TRBV6-4 with TRBJ1-6; D remains unclear. This CDR3 is built from 13 residues. The germline gives CDR1 MRHNA, CDR2 SNTAGT. Trimming took off 0 bases at V and 6 bases at J, with 3 bases between the two ends. The CDR3 region has the DNA TGTGCCAGCAGTGACTCCGGTAATTCACCCCTCCACTTT. Translation gives CASSDSGNSPLHF.

V is TRBV11-3 and J is TRBJ2-1; D possibly corresponds to TRBD2 (6 bases). Germline V gene data show CDR1 as SGHNT and CDR2 as YENEEA. This CDR3 has 15 residues. Trimming stripped 4 bases from V and 3 bases from J, with 13 bases between. CDR3 loop: CASSSGLTDYNEQFF. The CDR3 bases are TGTGCCAGCAGCTCTGGACTAACAGACTACAATGAGCAGTTCTTC.

This chain links TRBV30 with TRBJ2-2; 13 bases fit TRBD2. Trimming cost V 3 bases and J 7 bases; bases outside gene matches: 5. The CDR3 consists of 15 residues. CDR1 is GTSNPN and CDR2 is SVGIG in the germline V gene (reference sequence). CDR3 sequence (DNA): TGTGCCTGGAGCGGACTAGCGGGAGACGTCGGGGAGCTGTTTTTT. Protein product: CAWSGLAGDVGELFF.

This sequence joins TRBV9 and TRBJ1-3, with D unresolved. The CDR3 contains 16 residues. Germline V gene lookup returns CDR1 SGDLS and CDR2 YYNGEE. The ends were cut back, 0 bases at V and 1 base at J, with 11 bases in the middle. The CDR3 DNA follows: TGTGCCAGCAGCGTAGGGTGGAACCCTTCTGGAAACACCATATATTTT. This gives the protein CASSVGWNPSGNTIYF.

J is TRBJ1-2 and V is TRBV12-3 or TRBV12-4; D is undetermined. V lost 5 bases to trimming and J lost 1 base, with 8 bases between them. The CDR3 sequence is 13 residues long. DNA for the CDR3: TGTGCCAGCAGTGTCGGGGTTAACTATGGCTACACCTTC. This translates into CASSVGVNYGYTF.

CDR3 sequence: CASSTGTGDGFF. The CDR3 DNA reads TGTGCCAGCAGCACTGGGACAGGGGATGGTTTCTTC. The rearrangement joins TRBV7-3 to TRBJ2-1; TRBD1 matches 10 bases. The V and J ends lost 5 bases and 16 bases, in that order; junction bases with no gene match: 8. Germline V gene data show CDR1 as SGHTA and CDR2 as FQGTGA. This CDR3 is 12 amino acids long.

The CDR3 DNA is TGTGCCAGCAGCCAAGGTCGGGCTAGCGGGAGGCCTTTTCTCAACTCCTACAATGAGCAGTTCTTC. This encodes CASSQGRASGRPFLNSYNEQFF. The chain recombines TRBV4-2 with TRBJ2-1; TRBD2 agrees at 11 bases. The germline CDR1 and CDR2 sequences are LGHNA and YNFKEQ. This CDR3 has 22 amino acids. Losses at the gene ends were 1 base for V and 0 bases for J; bases not matched to a gene: 17.

This rearrangement joins TRBV7-6 to TRBJ1-6; D is undetermined. V lost 2 bases and J lost 5, with 13 bases in between. The CDR3 runs 16 residues. Germline V gene data show CDR1 as SGHVS and CDR2 as FNYEAQ. This chain's CDR3 is CASSLNPGIHNSPLHF. Written as DNA, the CDR3 is TGTGCCAGCAGCTTAAATCCGGGTATTCATAATTCACCCCTCCACTTT.

This clone was counted only a few times. V is TRBV6-1 and J is TRBJ2-3; 10 bases match TRBD2. CDR3 length equals 15 residues. Germline loops: CDR1 MNHNS, CDR2 SASEGT. J was trimmed by 4 bases and V by 2 bases; bases with no gene match: 3. The CDR3 DNA reads TGTGCCAGCAGTGAACTAGCGGGAGCCTCAGATACGCAGTATTTT. Translated, it gives CASSELAGASDTQYF.

The V and J genes are TRBV30 and TRBJ2-7; 8 bases match TRBD1. The CDR3 is made up of 12 amino acids. Germline CDR1 GTSNPN, CDR2 SVGIG (reference sequence). With 5 bases clipped from V and 6 bases from J, the junction kept 6 bases outside the gene matches. CDR3 sequence: CAWDRGVGEQYF. As DNA, the CDR3 is TGTGCCTGGGACAGGGGAGTCGGCGAGCAGTACTTC.

The CDR3 sequence: CASSKRQGRRTEAFF. DNA of the CDR3: TGTGCCAGCAGTAAACGACAGGGGCGCCGCACTGAAGCTTTCTTT. The chain is built from TRBV28 and TRBJ1-1; 8 positions match TRBD1. Per germline, CDR1 MDHEN and CDR2 SYDVKM. The CDR3 extends over 15 amino acids. J was trimmed by 4 bases and V by 5 bases; bases with no gene match: 9.